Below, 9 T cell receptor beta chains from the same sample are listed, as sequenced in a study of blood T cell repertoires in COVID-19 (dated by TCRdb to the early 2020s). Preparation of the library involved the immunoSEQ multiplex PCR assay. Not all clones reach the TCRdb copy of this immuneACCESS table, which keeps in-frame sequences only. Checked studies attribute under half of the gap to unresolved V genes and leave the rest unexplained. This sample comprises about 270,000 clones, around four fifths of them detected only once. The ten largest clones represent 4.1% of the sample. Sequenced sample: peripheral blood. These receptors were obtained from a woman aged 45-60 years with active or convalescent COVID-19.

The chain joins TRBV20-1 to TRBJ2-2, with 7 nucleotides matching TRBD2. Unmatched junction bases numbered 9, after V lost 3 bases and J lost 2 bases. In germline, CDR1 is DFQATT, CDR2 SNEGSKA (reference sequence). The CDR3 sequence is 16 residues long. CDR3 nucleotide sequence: TGCAGTGCTAGTCTAGCGGAGAATCGAAACACCGGGGAGCTGTTTTTT. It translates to CSASLAENRNTGELFF.

For the CDR3, the DNA is TGTGCCAGTAGTGAGGGTCACACAGATACGCAGTATTTT. Translation: CASSEGHTDTQYF. The chain employs TRBV19 and TRBJ2-3; TRBD2 is a possible D gene (5 bases). The CDR3 covers 13 residues. CDR1 is LNHDA and CDR2 is SQIVND in the germline V gene (reference sequence). The ends were cut back, 5 bases at V and 2 bases at J, with 8 bases in the middle.

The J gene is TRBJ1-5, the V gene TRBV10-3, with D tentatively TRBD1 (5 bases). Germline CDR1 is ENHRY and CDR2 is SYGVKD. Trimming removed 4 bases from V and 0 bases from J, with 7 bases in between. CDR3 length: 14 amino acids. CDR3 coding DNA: TGTGCCATCAGTGTCGACAGTAGCAATCAGCCCCAGCATTTT. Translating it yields CAISVDSSNQPQHF.

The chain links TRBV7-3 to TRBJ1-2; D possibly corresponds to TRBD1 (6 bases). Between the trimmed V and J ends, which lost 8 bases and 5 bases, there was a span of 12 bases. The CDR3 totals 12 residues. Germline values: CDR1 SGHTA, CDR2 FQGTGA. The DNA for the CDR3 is TGTGCCAGCGGAGAGGGGACATATGGCTACACCTTC. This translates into CASGEGTYGYTF.

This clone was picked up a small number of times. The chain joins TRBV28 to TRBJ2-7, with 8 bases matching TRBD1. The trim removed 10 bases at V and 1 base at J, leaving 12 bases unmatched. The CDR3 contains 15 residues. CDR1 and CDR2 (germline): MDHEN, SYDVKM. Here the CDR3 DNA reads TGTGCCACCCGACCAGGGGGCGTAAGGTCCTACGAGCAGTACTTC. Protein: CATRPGGVRSYEQYF.

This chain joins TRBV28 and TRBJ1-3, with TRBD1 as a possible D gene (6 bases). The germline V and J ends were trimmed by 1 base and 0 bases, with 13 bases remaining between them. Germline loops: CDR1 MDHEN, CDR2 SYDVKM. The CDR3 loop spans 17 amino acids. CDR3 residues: CASSLSGEGVSGNTIYF. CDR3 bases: TGTGCCAGCAGTTTATCTGGGGAGGGGGTCTCTGGAAACACCATATATTTT.

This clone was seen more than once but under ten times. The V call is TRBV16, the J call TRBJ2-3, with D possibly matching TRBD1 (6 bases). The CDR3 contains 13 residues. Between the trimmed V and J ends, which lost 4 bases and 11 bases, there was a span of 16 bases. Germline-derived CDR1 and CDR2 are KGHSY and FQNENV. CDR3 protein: CASSRDTSVRQYF. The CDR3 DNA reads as TGTGCCAGCAGCCGGGACACATCGGTGCGGCAGTATTTT.

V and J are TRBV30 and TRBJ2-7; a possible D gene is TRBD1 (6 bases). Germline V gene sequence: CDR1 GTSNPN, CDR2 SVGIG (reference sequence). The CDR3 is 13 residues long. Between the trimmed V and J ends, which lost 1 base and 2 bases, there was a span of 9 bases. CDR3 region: CAWSGQGTYEQYF. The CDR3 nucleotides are TGTGCCTGGAGTGGGCAGGGGACCTACGAGCAGTACTTC. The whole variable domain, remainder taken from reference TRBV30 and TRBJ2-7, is SQTIHQWPATLVQPVGSPLSLECTVEGTSNPNLYWYRQAAGRGLQLLFYSVGIGQISSEVPQNLSASRPQDRQFILSSKKLLLSDSGFYLCAWSGQGTYEQYFGPGTRLTVT.

This CDR3 is CASSLTGLNTEAFF. CDR3 sequence (DNA): TGTGCCAGCAGCTTGACAGGGTTGAACACTGAAGCTTTCTTT. This rearrangement joins TRBV5-5 to TRBJ1-1; the D gene is possibly TRBD1 (6 bases). Germline loops: CDR1 SGHKS, CDR2 YYEKEE (reference sequence). V lost 1 base and J 0 bases, leaving 7 bases between the germline ends. This CDR3 spans 14 amino acids. Complete variable domain (other parts from reference TRBV5-5 and TRBJ1-1): DAGVTQSPTHLIKTRGQQVTLRCSPISGHKSVSWYQQVLGQGPQFIFQYYEKEERGRGNFPDRFSARQFPNYSSELNVNALLLGDSALYLCASSLTGLNTEAFFGQGTRLTVV.